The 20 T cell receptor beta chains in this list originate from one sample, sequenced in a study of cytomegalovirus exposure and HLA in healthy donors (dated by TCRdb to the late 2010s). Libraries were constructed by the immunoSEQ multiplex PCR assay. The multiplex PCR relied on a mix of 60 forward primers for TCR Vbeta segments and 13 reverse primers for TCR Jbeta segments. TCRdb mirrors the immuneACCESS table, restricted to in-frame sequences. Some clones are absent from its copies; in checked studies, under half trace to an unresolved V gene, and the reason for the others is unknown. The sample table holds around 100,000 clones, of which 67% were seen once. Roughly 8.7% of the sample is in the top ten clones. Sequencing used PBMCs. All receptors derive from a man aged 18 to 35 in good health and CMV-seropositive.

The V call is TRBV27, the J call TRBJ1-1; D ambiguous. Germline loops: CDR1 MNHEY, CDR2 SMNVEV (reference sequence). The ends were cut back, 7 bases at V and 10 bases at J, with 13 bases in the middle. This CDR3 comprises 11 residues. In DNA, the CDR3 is TGTGCCAGCACCTCGTTTTCGAGAGCTTTCTTT. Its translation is CASTSFSRAFF.

The CDR3 region is CASSQDRRGYTF. CDR3 in DNA: TGTGCCAGCAGCCAAGACAGAAGAGGCTACACCTTC. The chain is built from TRBV14 and TRBJ1-2, with D hard to call. This CDR3 is built from 12 residues. In germline, CDR1 is SGHDN, CDR2 FVKESK. Trimming removed 0 bases at V and 8 bases at J, with 7 bases between.

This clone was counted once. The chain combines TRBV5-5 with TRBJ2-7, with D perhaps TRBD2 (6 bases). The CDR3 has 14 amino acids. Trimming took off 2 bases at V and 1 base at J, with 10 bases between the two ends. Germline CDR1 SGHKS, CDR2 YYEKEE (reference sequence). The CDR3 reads CASSFGGKSYEQYF. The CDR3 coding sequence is TGTGCCAGCAGCTTTGGCGGGAAATCCTACGAGCAGTACTTC.

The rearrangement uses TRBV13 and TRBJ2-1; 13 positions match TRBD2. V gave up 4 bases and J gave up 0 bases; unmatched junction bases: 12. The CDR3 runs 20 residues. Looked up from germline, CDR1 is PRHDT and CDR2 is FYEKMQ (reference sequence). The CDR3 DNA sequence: TGTGCCAGCAGCTCGCGAATCGGGACTAGCGGGGAAAGCTCCTACAATGAGCAGTTCTTC. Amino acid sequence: CASSSRIGTSGESSYNEQFF.

Here the CDR3 DNA reads TGTGCCAGCAGCTTGGGGGGCGGGGGGCCCTACGAGCAGTACTTC. Its translation is CASSLGGGGPYEQYF. V is TRBV5-6 and J is TRBJ2-7; the match to TRBD2 covers 8 bases. V trimming: 0 bases; J trimming: 2 bases; junction bases outside the gene matches: 4. CDR3 size: 15 residues. Germline values: CDR1 SGHDT, CDR2 YYEEEE.

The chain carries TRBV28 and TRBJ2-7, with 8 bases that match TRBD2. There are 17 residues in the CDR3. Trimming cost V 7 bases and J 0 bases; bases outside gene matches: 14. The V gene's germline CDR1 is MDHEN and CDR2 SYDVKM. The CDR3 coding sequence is TGTGCCAGCACACCCTCGGGGGGGGGACCAAGCTCCTACGAGCAGTACGTC. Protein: CASTPSGGGPSSYEQYV.

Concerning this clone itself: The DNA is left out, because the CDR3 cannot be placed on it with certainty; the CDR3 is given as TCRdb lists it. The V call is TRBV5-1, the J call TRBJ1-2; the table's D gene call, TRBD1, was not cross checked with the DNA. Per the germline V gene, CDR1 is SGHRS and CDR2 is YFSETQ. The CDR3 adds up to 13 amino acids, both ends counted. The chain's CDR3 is CASSFGQGAPPTF.

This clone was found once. The CDR3 bases are TGTGCCAGCAGAGGCTACCCGGGGACACACTCGTACGAGCAGTACTTC. Encoded protein: CASRGYPGTHSYEQYF. The chain combines TRBV2 with TRBJ2-7, with a possible D match to TRBD1 (6 bases). V lost 6 bases, J lost 4 bases, and 22 bases lay in between. The CDR3 extends over 16 amino acids. Germline V gene data show CDR1 as SNHLY and CDR2 as FYNNEI.

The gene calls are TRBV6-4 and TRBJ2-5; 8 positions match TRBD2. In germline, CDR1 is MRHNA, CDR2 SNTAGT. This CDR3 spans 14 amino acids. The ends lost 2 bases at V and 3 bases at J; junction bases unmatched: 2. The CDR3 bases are TGTGCCAGCAGTGACGTGCGGGGGGAAGAGACCCAGTACTTC. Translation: CASSDVRGEETQYF.

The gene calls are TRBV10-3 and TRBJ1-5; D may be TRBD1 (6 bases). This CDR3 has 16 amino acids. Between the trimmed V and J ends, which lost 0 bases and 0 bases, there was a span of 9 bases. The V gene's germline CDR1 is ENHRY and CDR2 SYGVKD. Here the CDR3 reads CAISESGAFSNQPQHF. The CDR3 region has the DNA TGTGCCATCAGTGAGTCGGGGGCTTTTAGCAATCAGCCCCAGCATTTT.

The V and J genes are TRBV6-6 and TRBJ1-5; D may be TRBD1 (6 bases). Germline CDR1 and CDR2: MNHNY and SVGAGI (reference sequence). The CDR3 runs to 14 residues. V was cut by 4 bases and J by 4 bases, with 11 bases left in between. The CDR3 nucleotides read TGTGCCAGCAGTTCGGACAGCTCTAATCAGCCCCAGCATTTT. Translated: CASSSDSSNQPQHF.

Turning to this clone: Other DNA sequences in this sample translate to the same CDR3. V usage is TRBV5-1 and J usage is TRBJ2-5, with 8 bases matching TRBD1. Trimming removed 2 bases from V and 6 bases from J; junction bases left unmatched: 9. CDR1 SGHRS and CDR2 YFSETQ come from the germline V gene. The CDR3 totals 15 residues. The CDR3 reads CASSFTGGLEKTQYF. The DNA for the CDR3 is TGCGCCAGCAGCTTTACAGGGGGTCTTGAGAAGACCCAGTACTTC.

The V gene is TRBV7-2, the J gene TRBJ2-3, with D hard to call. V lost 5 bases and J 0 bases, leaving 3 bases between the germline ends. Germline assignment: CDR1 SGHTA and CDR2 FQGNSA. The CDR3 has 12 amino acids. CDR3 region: CASSLSTDTQYF. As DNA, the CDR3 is TGTGCCAGCAGCCTAAGCACAGATACGCAGTATTTT.

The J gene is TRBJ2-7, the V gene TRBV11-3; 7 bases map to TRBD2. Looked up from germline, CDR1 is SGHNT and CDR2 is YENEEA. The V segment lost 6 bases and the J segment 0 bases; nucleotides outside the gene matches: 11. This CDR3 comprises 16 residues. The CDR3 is CASSPIRDYSSYEQYF. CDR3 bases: TGTGCCAGCAGTCCTATAAGGGACTACTCCTCCTACGAGCAGTACTTC. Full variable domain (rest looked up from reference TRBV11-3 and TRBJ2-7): EAGVVQSPRYKIIEKKQPVAFWCNPISGHNTLYWYLQNLGQGPELLIRYENEEAVDDSQLPKDRFSAERLKGVDSTLKIQPAELGDSAVYLCASSPIRDYSSYEQYFGPGTRLTVT.

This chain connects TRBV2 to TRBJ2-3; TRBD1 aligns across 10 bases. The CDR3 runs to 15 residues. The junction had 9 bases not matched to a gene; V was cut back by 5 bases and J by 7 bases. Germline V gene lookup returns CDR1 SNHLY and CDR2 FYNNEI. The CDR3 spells CASSPWTGGVNTQYF. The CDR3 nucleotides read TGTGCCAGCAGTCCCTGGACAGGGGGAGTTAATACGCAGTATTTT.

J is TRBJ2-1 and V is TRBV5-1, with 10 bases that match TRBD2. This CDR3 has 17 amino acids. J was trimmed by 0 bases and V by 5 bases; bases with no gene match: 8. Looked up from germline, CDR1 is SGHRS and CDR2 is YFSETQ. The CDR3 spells CASSRNSGGSSYNEQFF. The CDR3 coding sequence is TGCGCCAGCAGTCGGAATAGCGGGGGGTCCTCCTACAATGAGCAGTTCTTC.

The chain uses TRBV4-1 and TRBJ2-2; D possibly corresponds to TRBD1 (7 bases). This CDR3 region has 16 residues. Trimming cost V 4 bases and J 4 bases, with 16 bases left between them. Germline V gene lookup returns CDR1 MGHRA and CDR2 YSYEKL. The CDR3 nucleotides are TGCGCCAGCAGCCTGGCCGGCAGGGGGGCCACCGGGGAGCTGTTTTTT. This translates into CASSLAGRGATGELFF.

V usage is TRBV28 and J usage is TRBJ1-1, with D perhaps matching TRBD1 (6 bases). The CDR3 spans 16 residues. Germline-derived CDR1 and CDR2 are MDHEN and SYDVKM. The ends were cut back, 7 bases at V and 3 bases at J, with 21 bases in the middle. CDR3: CASTRAGVRTDTEAFF. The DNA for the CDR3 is TGTGCCAGCACGAGGGCAGGGGTAAGGACGGACACTGAAGCTTTCTTT. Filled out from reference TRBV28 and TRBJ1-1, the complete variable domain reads DVKVTQSSRYLVKRTGEKVFLECVQDMDHENMFWYRQDPGLGLRLIYFSYDVKMKEKGDIPEGYSVSREKKERFSLILESASTNQTSMYLCASTRAGVRTDTEAFFGQGTRLTVV.

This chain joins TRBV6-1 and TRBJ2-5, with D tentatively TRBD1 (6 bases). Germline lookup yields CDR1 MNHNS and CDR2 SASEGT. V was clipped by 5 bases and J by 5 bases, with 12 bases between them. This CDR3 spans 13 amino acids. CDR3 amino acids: CASSNTGWETQYF. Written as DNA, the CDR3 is TGTGCCAGCAGTAACACAGGGTGGGAGACCCAGTACTTC.

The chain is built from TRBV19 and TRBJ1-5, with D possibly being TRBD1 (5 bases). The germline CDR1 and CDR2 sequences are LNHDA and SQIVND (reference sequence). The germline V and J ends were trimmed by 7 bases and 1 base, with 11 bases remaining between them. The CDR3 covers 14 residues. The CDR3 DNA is TGTGCCAGTACCGCGGGGGTAAGCAATCAGCCCCAGCATTTT. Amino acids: CASTAGVSNQPQHF.